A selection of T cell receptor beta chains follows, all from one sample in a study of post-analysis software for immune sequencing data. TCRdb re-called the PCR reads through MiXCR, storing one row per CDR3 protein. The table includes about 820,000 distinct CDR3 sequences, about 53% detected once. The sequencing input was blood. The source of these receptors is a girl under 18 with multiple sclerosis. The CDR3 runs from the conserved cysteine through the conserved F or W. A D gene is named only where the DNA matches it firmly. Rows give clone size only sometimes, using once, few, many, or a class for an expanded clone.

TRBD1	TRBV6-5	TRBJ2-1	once	CASSYLGTGLGWEQFF	TGTGCCAGCAGTTACTTAGGGACAGGGTTGGGCTGGGAGCAGTTCTTC
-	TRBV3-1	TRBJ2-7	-	CASSQDGTGATSEQYF	TGTGCCAGCAGCCAAGATGGGACGGGAGCGACCTCCGAGCAGTACTTC
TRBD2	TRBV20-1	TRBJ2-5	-	CSARPPGLDNGEQYF	TGCAGTGCTAGGCCGCCGGGACTAGACAACGGTGAGCAGTACTTC
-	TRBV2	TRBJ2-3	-	CASKFDYGTDTQYF	TGTGCCAGCAAGTTCGACTACGGCACAGATACGCAGTATTTT
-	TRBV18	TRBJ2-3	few	CASSSKGPDTQYF	TGTGCCAGCTCATCTAAGGGGCCAGATACGCAGTATTTT
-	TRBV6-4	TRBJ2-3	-	CVSSDIGGSTDTQYF	TGTGTCAGCAGTGACATAGGGGGAAGCACAGATACGCAGTATTTT
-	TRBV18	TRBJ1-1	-	CASSPLPGMNTEAFF	TGTGCCAGCTCACCACTGCCGGGCATGAACACTGAAGCTTTCTTT
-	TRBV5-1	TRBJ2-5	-	CASSLGWGVETQYF	TGCGCCAGCAGCTTGGGGTGGGGAGTTGAGACCCAGTACTTC
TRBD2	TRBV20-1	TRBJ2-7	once	CSASQREPYEQYF	TGCAGTGCTAGTCAGCGGGAGCCCTACGAGCAGTACTTC
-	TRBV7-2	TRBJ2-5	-	CASSRPGPKETQYF	TGTGCCAGCAGCCGACCGGGTCCCAAAGAGACCCAGTACTTC
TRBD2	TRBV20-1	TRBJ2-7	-	CSARASGRGDEQYF	TGCAGTGCTAGAGCTAGCGGGAGGGGAGACGAGCAGTACTTC
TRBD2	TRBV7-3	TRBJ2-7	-	CASSDTSGGFSEQYF	TGTGCCAGCAGCGACACTAGCGGGGGGTTTTCCGAGCAGTACTTC